This entry lists 22 T cell receptor beta chains sequenced from one sample in a study of human T cells and chemical hapten exposure. TCRdb fed the RACE reads into MiXCR, producing one record per CDR3 protein. Of about 380,000 distinct CDR3 sequences in the sample, about 4.4% were seen once. This sample's time point: patch test 1, 2 weeks after DPC sensitization. Treatment noted: therapeutic diphenylcyclopropenone sensitization with weekly scalp DPC. The sequenced sample was whole blood, obtained in connection with sensitization to the hapten diphenylcyclopropenone (DPC). All receptors derive from a woman in her fifties or sixties with alopecia areata. Some clones in this sample may be carry-over from other donors' samples.

There are a few counts of this clonotype. The chain joins TRBV27 to TRBJ2-2, with TRBD1 matching 7 bases. J gave up 10 bases and V 6 bases, and 11 bases lay outside the gene matches. CDR3 length equals 14 residues. Germline V lookup: CDR1 MNHEY, CDR2 SMNVEV (reference sequence). In nucleotides, the CDR3 is TGTGCCAGCAGCCCGGACAGGCTACGTTTGGAGCTGTTTTTT. This codes for CASSPDRLRLELFF.

Only a few counts were recorded for this clonotype. The gene calls are TRBV20-1 and TRBJ2-3; D is ambiguous. Germline V gene sequence: CDR1 DFQATT, CDR2 SNEGSKA (reference sequence). V lost 3 bases and J 0 bases, leaving 10 bases between the germline ends. This CDR3 spans 14 amino acids. The CDR3 reads CSASDPWSTDTQYF. Written as DNA, the CDR3 is TGCAGTGCTAGTGATCCATGGAGCACAGATACGCAGTATTTT.

The chain uses TRBV12-3 or TRBV12-4 and TRBJ1-1, with D uncertain. Trimming took 1 base from V and 12 from J, leaving 15 bases between them. The CDR3 runs to 13 residues. DNA of the CDR3: TGTGCCAGCAGTTTAGGGGAAGGGCAGACGACTTTCTTT. Translating it yields CASSLGEGQTTFF.

This clonotype occurred many times. The CDR3 DNA follows: TGTGCCAGCAACATGGGGGGGGCCGCGAACACTGAAGCTTTCTTT. Encoded protein: CASNMGGAANTEAFF. The chain joins TRBV7-2 to TRBJ1-1; TRBD1 is a possible D gene (6 bases). V lost 7 bases to trimming and J lost 1 base, with 16 bases between them. Germline CDR1 SGHTA, CDR2 FQGNSA. This CDR3 comprises 15 residues.

The rearrangement links TRBV20-1 to TRBJ1-5; D is undetermined. The CDR3 runs to 13 residues. Trimming shortened V by 5 bases and J by 11 bases, and 19 bases separated the two germline ends. In germline, CDR1 is DFQATT, CDR2 SNEGSKA (reference sequence). In nucleotides, the CDR3 is TGCAGTGCTCTCGACGGATCCCGAGTAGCCCAGCATTTT. Translating it yields CSALDGSRVAQHF.

At least ten counts were recorded for this clonotype. V and J are TRBV7-2 and TRBJ2-3; D remains ambiguous. Germline loops: CDR1 SGHTA, CDR2 FQGNSA. CDR3 length: 16 residues. V was clipped by 1 base and J by 5 bases, with 16 bases between them. Here the CDR3 reads CASSLGVSGPEDTQYF. In nucleotides, the CDR3 is TGTGCCAGCAGCTTAGGAGTGTCGGGCCCCGAAGATACGCAGTATTTT.

The J gene is TRBJ2-3, the V gene TRBV9; perhaps TRBD1 as D (6 bases). Between the trimmed V and J ends, which lost 3 bases and 3 bases, there was a span of 14 bases. The CDR3 sequence is 15 residues long. CDR1 and CDR2 from the germline V gene are SGDLS and YYNGEE. CDR3 residues: CASSEARTGTDTQYF. In DNA, the CDR3 is TGTGCCAGCAGCGAGGCCCGTACAGGGACAGATACGCAGTATTTT. The full variable domain, with the rest looked up from reference TRBV9 and TRBJ2-3, is DSGVTQTPKHLITATGQRVTLRCSPRSGDLSVYWYQQSLDQGLQFLIQYYNGEERAKGNILERFSAQQFPDLHSELNLSSLELGDSALYFCASSEARTGTDTQYFGPGTRLTVL.

This clonotype was seen only a few times. The rearrangement uses TRBV11-2 and TRBJ2-1, with TRBD2 identical over 10 bases. The V gene's germline CDR1 is SGHAT and CDR2 FQNNGV. After removal of 1 base from V and 8 bases from J, the junction contained 5 bases not matched to a gene. CDR3 length equals 15 residues. CDR3 sequence reads: CASSLGTSGVDEQFF. The CDR3 region has the DNA TGTGCCAGCAGCTTAGGAACTAGCGGGGTGGATGAGCAGTTCTTC.

In DNA, the CDR3 is TGTGCCAGCAGTAGACAGCAGCAAGAGACCCAGTACTTC. This encodes CASSRQQQETQYF. The rearrangement links TRBV5-4 to TRBJ2-5; the D gene is possibly TRBD1 (5 bases). This CDR3 has 13 residues. V was shortened by 5 bases and J by 2 bases, with 10 bases between the two germline ends. From germline, CDR1 is SGHNT and CDR2 YYREEE (reference sequence).

In its sample, this clonotype was seen many times. The chain couples TRBV6-6 to TRBJ1-1; a weak D match, TRBD1 (6 bases). CDR3 length equals 15 residues. V was trimmed by 5 bases and J by 3 bases, leaving 16 bases between them. CDR1 and CDR2 from the germline V gene are MNHNY and SVGAGI (reference sequence). Written as DNA, the CDR3 is TGTGCCAGCAGTCCGTTTTTACAGGGTGACACTGAAGCTTTCTTT. It is translated as CASSPFLQGDTEAFF.

This clonotype has ten or more counts. V usage is TRBV28 and J usage is TRBJ2-2; D remains unclear. Germline assignment: CDR1 MDHEN and CDR2 SYDVKM. The CDR3 contains 14 residues. Trimming removed 2 bases from V and 1 base from J, with 5 bases in between. This CDR3 is CASSLMRNTGELFF. The DNA of the CDR3 is TGTGCCAGCAGTTTAATGCGGAACACCGGGGAGCTGTTTTTT.

This chain joins TRBV12-3 or TRBV12-4 and TRBJ2-7; D possibly uses TRBD1 or TRBD2 (6 bases each). The CDR3 is 11 residues long. The V and J ends lost 8 bases and 6 bases respectively, with 11 bases between them. The CDR3 DNA is TGTGCCAGCGGTTGGGGGGCCGAGCAGTACTTC. This sequence encodes CASGWGAEQYF.

The J gene is TRBJ2-3, the V gene TRBV29-1; 12 bases map to TRBD2. Germline CDR1 SQVTM, CDR2 ANQGSEA. The CDR3 is made up of 14 amino acids. V gave up 6 bases and J gave up 8 bases; unmatched junction bases: 9. The CDR3 loop reads CSVATSGGRGTQYF. CDR3 coding DNA: TGCAGCGTCGCGACTAGCGGGGGACGTGGTACGCAGTATTTT.

In its sample, this clonotype was seen a few times. The gene calls are TRBV2 and TRBJ2-3; D unresolved. This CDR3 comprises 13 residues. Germline lookup yields CDR1 SNHLY and CDR2 FYNNEI. Between the trimmed V and J ends, which lost 9 bases and 1 base, there was a span of 11 bases. The CDR3 here is CARLPPGTDTQYF. CDR3 nucleotide sequence: TGTGCCAGGCTGCCCCCGGGCACAGATACGCAGTATTTT.

Many counts were recorded for this clonotype. The gene calls are TRBV14 and TRBJ1-1; 11 bases agree with TRBD1. After removal of 3 bases from V and 11 bases from J, the junction contained 14 bases not matched to a gene. Germline lookup yields CDR1 SGHDN and CDR2 FVKESK. This CDR3 spans 16 amino acids. The CDR3 DNA reads TGTGCCAGCAGCCAGGACAGGGGGCCTTACGCCGCGAGGGCTTTCTTT. Translating it yields CASSQDRGPYAARAFF.

This clonotype was counted many times. The rearrangement uses TRBV6-6 and TRBJ1-5; D perhaps matches TRBD1 (6 bases). This CDR3 contains 16 residues. Germline lookup yields CDR1 MNHNY and CDR2 SVGAGI (reference sequence). The germline V and J ends were trimmed by 6 bases and 0 bases, with 15 bases remaining between them. The CDR3 nucleotides read TGTGCCAGCAGCTTGGTGCAGGGGATTAGCAATCAGCCCCAGCATTTT. Translated: CASSLVQGISNQPQHF.

This chain joins TRBV28 and TRBJ2-2; a possible D gene is TRBD1 (6 bases). The CDR3 sequence is 16 residues long. Per germline, CDR1 MDHEN and CDR2 SYDVKM. Trimming cost V 2 bases and J 1 base, with 11 bases left between them. CDR3 sequence: CASSLLGTKNTGELFF. DNA for the CDR3: TGTGCCAGCAGTTTACTCGGGACAAAGAACACCGGGGAGCTGTTTTTT. Full variable domain (missing parts from reference TRBV28 and TRBJ2-2): DVKVTQSSRYLVKRTGEKVFLECVQDMDHENMFWYRQDPGLGLRLIYFSYDVKMKEKGDIPEGYSVSREKKERFSLILESASTNQTSMYLCASSLLGTKNTGELFFGEGSRLTVL.

This clonotype was detected many times. The chain links TRBV20-1 to TRBJ1-1; D remains ambiguous. CDR3 length equals 13 residues. Germline V lookup: CDR1 DFQATT, CDR2 SNEGSKA (reference sequence). Trimming took 3 bases from V and 0 from J, leaving 8 bases between them. CDR3 nucleotides: TGCAGTGCTAGTAGAGGGTTGAACACTGAAGCTTTCTTT. This encodes CSASRGLNTEAFF.

The table lists this clonotype with many counts. The chain carries TRBV3-1 and TRBJ2-3; weak D call: TRBD2 (6 bases). V lost 1 base and J 5 bases, leaving 13 bases between the germline ends. From germline, CDR1 is LGHDT and CDR2 YNNKEL (reference sequence). The CDR3 runs to 15 residues. CDR3 in amino acids: CASSQAATSKDTQYF. For the CDR3, the DNA is TGTGCCAGCAGCCAAGCTGCGACTAGTAAAGATACGCAGTATTTT.

This clonotype was counted at least ten times. This chain links TRBV4-3 with TRBJ2-2; D is uncertain. The CDR3 consists of 13 residues. The V end lost 0 bases, the J end lost 6 bases, and 5 bases lay between the germline ends. CDR1 is LGHNA, CDR2 YSLEER, per germline. The CDR3 is CASSQDRAGELFF. Here the CDR3 DNA reads TGCGCCAGCAGCCAAGATAGGGCCGGGGAGCTGTTTTTT.

This clonotype was counted at least ten times. V gene TRBV12-3 or TRBV12-4 combines with J gene TRBJ1-3; tentative D call: TRBD1 (5 bases). There are 15 residues in the CDR3. Trimming took off 3 bases at V and 1 base at J, with 10 bases between the two ends. The CDR3 reads CASSFWGVSGNTIYF. As DNA, the CDR3 is TGTGCCAGCAGTTTTTGGGGGGTTTCTGGAAACACCATATATTTT.

About this clonotype: A much larger clone lies one base from this, so it may be a read error. This chain joins TRBV20-1 and TRBJ2-7; D is undetermined. The ends were cut back, 1 base at V and 5 bases at J, with 18 bases in the middle. CDR1 is DFQATT and CDR2 is SNEGSKA in the germline V gene (reference sequence). The length of the CDR3 is 15 residues. CDR3 amino acids: CSARVGIGDYDEQYF. The CDR3 coding sequence is TGCAGTGCTAGAGTAGGTATAGGAGATTACGACGAGCAGTACTTC.